The TCR beta chain under discussion was sequenced for a study of blood T cells in healthy people across ages. With respect to this clonotype: Its specificity is not known.

Study results and limitations: Estimated diversity that came from one million T cells was considered an underestimate.

The germline V gene has CDR1 DFQATT and CDR2 SNEGSKA (reference sequence). The CDR3 runs 12 residues. Trimming took off 6 bases at V and 11 bases at J, with 19 bases between the two ends. The use of a sample-barcoded 5' primer and a J-beta primer mix characterized a second PCR of about 7 to 12 cycles. Using its own MiXCR run on the 5' RACE reads, TCRdb lists one record per CDR3 protein. The sample records roughly 1,100,000 distinct CDR3 sequences, almost 25% being singletons. These data were also filed under a second study, of T cells of mothers and their children. Per that paper: Samples were provided by three healthy Caucasian mothers and their six children. Roughly 2.8 million TCR beta reads per child versus over 9.5 million per mother.

This clonotype originated in a girl under 10 years old in good health. V is TRBV20-1 and J is TRBJ1-1; weak D call: TRBD1 (6 bases). The sequenced material came from blood. The CDR3: CSAGGPVLWAFF. The CDR3 region has the DNA TGCAGTGCCGGGGGGCCAGTCCTTTGGGCTTTCTTT.